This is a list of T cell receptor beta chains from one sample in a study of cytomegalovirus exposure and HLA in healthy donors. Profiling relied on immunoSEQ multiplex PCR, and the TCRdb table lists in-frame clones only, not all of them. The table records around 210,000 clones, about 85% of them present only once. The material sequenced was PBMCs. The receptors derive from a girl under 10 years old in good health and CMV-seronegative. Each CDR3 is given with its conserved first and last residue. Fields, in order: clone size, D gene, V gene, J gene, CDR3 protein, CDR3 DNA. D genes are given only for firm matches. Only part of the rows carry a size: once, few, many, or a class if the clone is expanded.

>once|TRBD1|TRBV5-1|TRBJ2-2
CASSGGTGSNTGELFF
TGCGCCAGCAGCGGCGGGACAGGGTCGAACACCGGGGAGCTGTTTTTT
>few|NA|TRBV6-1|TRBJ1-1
CASTREPNTEAFF
TGTGCCAGCACTAGAGAACCGAACACTGAAGCTTTCTTT
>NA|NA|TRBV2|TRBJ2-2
CASSDSRRGPNTGELFF
TGTGCCAGCAGTGACTCTAGGCGGGGCCCGAACACCGGGGAGCTGTTTTTT
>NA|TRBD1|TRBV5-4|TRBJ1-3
CASSFGSGTGGSGNTIYF
TGTGCCAGCAGCTTTGGTTCCGGGACAGGGGGCTCTGGAAACACCATATATTTT
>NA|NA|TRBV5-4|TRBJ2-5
CASSSERLQETQYF
TGTGCCAGCAGCTCCGAACGACTCCAAGAGACCCAGTACTTC
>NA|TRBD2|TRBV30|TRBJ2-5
CAWSVTPGTSGMTQYF
TGTGCCTGGAGTGTAACTCCCGGGACTAGCGGGATGACCCAGTACTTC
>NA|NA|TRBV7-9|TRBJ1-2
CASGLGGGARGYTF
TGTGCCAGCGGCCTGGGCGGAGGGGCGCGGGGCTACACCTTC
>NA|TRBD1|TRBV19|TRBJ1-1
CASSRPGGNTEAFF
TGTGCCAGTAGTAGACCAGGGGGAAACACTGAAGCTTTCTTT
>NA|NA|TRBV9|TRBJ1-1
CASSVVSSGDEAFF
TGTGCCAGCAGCGTAGTTTCATCGGGAGATGAAGCTTTCTTT
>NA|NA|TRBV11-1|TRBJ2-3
CASSLELASTDTQYF
TGTGCCAGCAGCTTAGAACTAGCCAGCACAGATACGCAGTATTTT
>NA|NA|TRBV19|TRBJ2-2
CASRSEKMNTGELFF
TGTGCCAGTAGGTCGGAGAAGATGAACACCGGGGAGCTGTTTTTT
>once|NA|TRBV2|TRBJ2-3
CASKVAGSRADTQYF
TGTGCCAGCAAGGTCGCGGGATCAAGGGCAGATACGCAGTATTTT
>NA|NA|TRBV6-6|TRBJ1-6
CASSYGREDSPLHF
TGTGCCAGCAGTTACGGCCGTGAGGATTCACCCCTCCACTTT
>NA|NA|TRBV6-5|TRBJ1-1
CASTTQGGLRAFF
TGTGCCAGCACTACCCAAGGCGGGCTGCGGGCTTTCTTT
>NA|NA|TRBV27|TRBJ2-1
CAGQANNEQFF
TGTGCCGGTCAGGCAAACAATGAGCAGTTCTTC
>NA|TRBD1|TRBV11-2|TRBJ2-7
CASSPGTGHYEQYF
TGTGCCAGCAGCCCGGGGACAGGACACTACGAGCAGTACTTC
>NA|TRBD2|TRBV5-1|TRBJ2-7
CASSLSVGGRGEQYF
TGCGCCAGCAGCTTGTCGGTTGGCGGGAGGGGCGAGCAGTACTTC
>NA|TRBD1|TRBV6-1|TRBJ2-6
CASSDLTGGDGANVLTF
TGTGCCAGCAGTGACTTGACAGGGGGCGACGGGGCCAACGTCCTGACTTTC
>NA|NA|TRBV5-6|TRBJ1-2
CASSLHLSGGYTF
TGTGCCAGCAGCTTGCACCTCTCGGGGGGCTACACCTTC
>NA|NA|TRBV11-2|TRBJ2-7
CASSGKGTLSYEQYF
TGTGCCAGCAGCGGGAAGGGGACACTTTCCTACGAGCAGTACTTC
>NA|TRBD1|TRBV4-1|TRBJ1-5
CASSVRTGGNQPQHF
TGCGCCAGCAGCGTCCGGACAGGGGGCAATCAGCCCCAGCATTTT
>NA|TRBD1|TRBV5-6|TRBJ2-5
CASSLFGTGQETQYF
TGTGCCAGCAGCTTATTTGGGACAGGGCAAGAGACCCAGTACTTC
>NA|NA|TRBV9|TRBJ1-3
CASSQPRGGGNTIYF
TGTGCCAGCAGCCAACCGCGTGGAGGAGGAAACACCATATATTTT
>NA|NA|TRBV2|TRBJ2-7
CASGTGITYEQYF
TGTGCCAGCGGGACTGGGATCACCTACGAGCAGTACTTC
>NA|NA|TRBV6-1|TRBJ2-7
CASSVPSLREQYF
TGTGCCAGCAGTGTCCCTAGTTTGCGCGAGCAGTACTTC
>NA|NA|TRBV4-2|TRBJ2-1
CASSPQINEQFF
TGTGCCAGCAGCCCCCAAATCAATGAGCAGTTCTTC
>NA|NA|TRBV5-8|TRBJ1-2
CASSLGPGFYGYTF
TGTGCCAGCAGCTTAGGTCCAGGGTTCTATGGCTACACCTTC
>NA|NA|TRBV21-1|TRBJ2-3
CASSNFNRHYF
TGTGCCAGCAGCAATTTTAACCGACACTATTTT
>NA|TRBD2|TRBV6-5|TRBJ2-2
CASSSGGDVHGELFF
TGTGCCAGCAGTAGCGGGGGGGACGTCCACGGGGAGCTGTTTTTT
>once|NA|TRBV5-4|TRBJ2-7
CASSLSVSSYEQYF
TGTGCCAGCAGCTTGTCTGTCAGCTCCTACGAGCAGTACTTC
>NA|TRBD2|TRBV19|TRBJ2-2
CASSFFLLAGETGELFF
TGTGCCAGTAGTTTCTTCCTACTAGCGGGAGAAACCGGGGAGCTGTTTTTT
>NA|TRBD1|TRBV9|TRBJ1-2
CASSVGTEYGYTF
TGTGCCAGCAGCGTCGGGACAGAATATGGCTACACCTTC
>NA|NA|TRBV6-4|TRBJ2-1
CASSDGPYNEQFF
TGTGCCAGCAGTGACGGCCCGTACAATGAGCAGTTCTTC
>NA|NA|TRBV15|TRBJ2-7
CATSRDRQGRSSYEQYF
TGTGCCACCAGCAGAGATCGTCAGGGCAGAAGCTCCTACGAGCAGTACTTC
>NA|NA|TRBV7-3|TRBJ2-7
CASSLDSSYEQYF
TGTGCCAGCAGCTTGGACAGCTCCTACGAGCAGTACTTC
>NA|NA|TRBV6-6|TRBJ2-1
CASSYESRGEQFF
TGTGCCAGCAGTTACGAGAGTCGGGGGGAGCAGTTCTTC
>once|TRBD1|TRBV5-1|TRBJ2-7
CASSLGRGQGIPYEQYF
TGCGCCAGCAGCTTGGGCCGGGGACAGGGGATCCCCTACGAGCAGTACTTC
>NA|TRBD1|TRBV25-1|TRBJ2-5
CASSVPPVDRRIQETQYF
TGTGCCAGCAGTGTCCCCCCAGTGGACAGGAGAATCCAAGAGACCCAGTACTTC
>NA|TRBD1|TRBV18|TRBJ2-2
CASSPRQGPQGTGELFF
TGTGCCAGCTCACCCAGACAGGGGCCGCAAGGCACCGGGGAGCTGTTTTTT
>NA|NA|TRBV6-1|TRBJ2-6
CASSARGLTGANVLTF
TGTGCCAGCAGTGCCAGGGGTTTAACTGGGGCCAACGTCCTGACTTTC
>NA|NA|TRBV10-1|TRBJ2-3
CASSVRESGDTQYF
TGCGCCAGCAGTGTCCGGGAGAGTGGGGATACGCAGTATTTT
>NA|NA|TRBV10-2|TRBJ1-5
CASSVTTLSNQPQHF
TGCGCCAGCAGTGTAACAACACTAAGCAATCAGCCCCAGCATTTT
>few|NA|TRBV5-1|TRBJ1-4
CASRHQGHEKLFF
TGCGCCAGCAGACATCAGGGACACGAAAAACTGTTTTTT
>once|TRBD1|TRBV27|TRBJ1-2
CASSSPGTGAVNYGYTF
TGTGCCAGCAGTTCCCCGGGGACAGGGGCGGTAAACTATGGCTACACCTTC
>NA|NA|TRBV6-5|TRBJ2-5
CASSLTTPETQYF
TGTGCCAGCAGCCTAACCACGCCAGAGACCCAGTACTTC
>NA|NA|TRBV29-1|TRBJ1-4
CSVGPSGATNEKLFF
TGCAGCGTGGGCCCCTCGGGAGCGACTAATGAAAAACTGTTTTTT
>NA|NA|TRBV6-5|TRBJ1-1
CASSVTGREAFF
TGTGCCAGCAGCGTCACAGGGCGGGAAGCTTTCTTT
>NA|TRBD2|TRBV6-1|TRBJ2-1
CASRELAGSYNEQFF
TGTGCCAGCAGAGAACTAGCGGGCTCTTACAATGAGCAGTTCTTC
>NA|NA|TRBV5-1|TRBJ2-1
CASSLQGREQFF
TGCGCCAGCAGCTTGCAGGGGCGGGAGCAGTTCTTC
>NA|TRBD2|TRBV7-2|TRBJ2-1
CASSLVLAGGRNEQFF
TGTGCCAGCAGCTTAGTCCTAGCGGGGGGGAGGAATGAGCAGTTCTTC